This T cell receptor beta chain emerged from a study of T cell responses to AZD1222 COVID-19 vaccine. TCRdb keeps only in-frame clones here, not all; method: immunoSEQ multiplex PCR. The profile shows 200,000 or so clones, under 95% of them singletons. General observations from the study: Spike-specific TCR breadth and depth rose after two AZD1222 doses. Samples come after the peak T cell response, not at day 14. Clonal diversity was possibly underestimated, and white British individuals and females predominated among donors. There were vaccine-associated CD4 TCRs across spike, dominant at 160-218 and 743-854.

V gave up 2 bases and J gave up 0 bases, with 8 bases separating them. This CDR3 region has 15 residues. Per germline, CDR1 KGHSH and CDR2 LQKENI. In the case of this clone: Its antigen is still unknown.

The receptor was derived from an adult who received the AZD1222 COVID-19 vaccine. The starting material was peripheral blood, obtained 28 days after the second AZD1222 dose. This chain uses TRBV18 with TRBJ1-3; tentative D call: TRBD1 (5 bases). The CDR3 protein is CASSPEGISGNTIYF. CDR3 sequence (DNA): TGTGCCAGCTCACCAGAGGGGATCTCTGGAAACACCATATATTTT.